A selection of T cell receptor beta chains follows, all from one sample in a study of blood T cell repertoires in COVID-19. This table comes from immunoSEQ multiplex PCR, and its TCRdb copy is limited to in-frame clones, with some not included. This table holds more than 15,000 clones, roughly 80% found once. The sequencing input was peripheral blood. The receptors were sampled from a man aged 60 to 69 with active or convalescent COVID-19. The CDR3 runs from the conserved cysteine through the conserved F or W. A D gene is named only where the DNA matches it firmly. The size of a clone is reported for some rows only, either as once, few or many, or as a class for expanded clones.

V gene	clone size	J gene	D gene	CDR3 protein	CDR3 DNA
TRBV24-1	-	TRBJ1-2	-	CATSDSRTLDGYTF	TGTGCCACCAGTGATTCCAGGACACTGGATGGCTACACCTTC
TRBV7-8	-	TRBJ2-7	TRBD1	CASSSRRVIDRASYEQYF	TGTGCCAGCAGCTCCCGAAGAGTGATTGACAGGGCGTCCTACGAGCAGTACTTC
TRBV6-8	medium-sized	TRBJ2-7	-	CASHRQGSNEQYF	TGTGCCAGCCACCGTCAGGGATCAAACGAGCAGTACTTC
TRBV28	-	TRBJ1-2	-	CASSSWSRGGYTF	TGTGCCAGCAGTTCCTGGTCCCGGGGTGGCTACACCTTC
TRBV24-1	-	TRBJ2-1	TRBD1	CATSDRRDSVYNEQFF	TGTGCCACCAGTGACCGCCGGGACAGTGTATACAATGAGCAGTTCTTC
TRBV19	-	TRBJ1-3	-	CASSTYQGGTLGNTIYF	TGTGCCAGTAGCACCTATCAAGGGGGTACACTCGGAAACACCATATATTTT
TRBV4-1	few	TRBJ2-7	TRBD2	CASSQGTGGTYEQYF	TGCGCCAGCAGCCAAGGAACGGGGGGGACATACGAGCAGTACTTC
TRBV30	few	TRBJ1-2	-	CAWSVDSLGGYTF	TGTGCCTGGAGTGTAGACAGTCTGGGGGGCTACACCTTC
TRBV5-6	-	TRBJ2-5	TRBD1	CASSFTGGSETQYF	TGTGCCAGCAGCTTTACAGGGGGCTCGGAGACCCAGTACTTC
TRBV2	-	TRBJ2-1	TRBD2	CASSRSAGGPDEQFF	TGTGCCAGCAGTCGCTCAGCGGGAGGACCCGATGAGCAGTTCTTC
TRBV19	-	TRBJ1-2	TRBD1	CASLPTGVDYGYTF	TGTGCCAGTCTTCCGACAGGGGTGGACTATGGCTACACCTTC
TRBV14	-	TRBJ2-5	TRBD2	CASSQVPGGPVETQYF	TGTGCCAGCAGCCAAGTACCGGGAGGGCCTGTGGAGACCCAGTACTTC
TRBV6-1	-	TRBJ2-5	TRBD2	CASSGDKRGGLETQYF	TGTGCCAGCAGTGGGGATAAACGGGGGGGCCTCGAGACCCAGTACTTC
TRBV5-1	few	TRBJ1-4	-	CASSQQGMNEKLFF	TGCGCCAGCAGCCAGCAGGGCATGAATGAAAAACTGTTTTTT
TRBV6-5	-	TRBJ1-1	-	CASSYQGVSTEAFF	TGTGCCAGCAGTTACCAAGGGGTGAGCACTGAAGCTTTCTTT
TRBV11-1	-	TRBJ2-7	TRBD1	CASSPNTDRDPYEQYF	TGTGCCAGCAGCCCAAACACAGACAGGGACCCCTACGAGCAGTACTTC
TRBV4-1	-	TRBJ1-4	-	CASSRGHSDEKLFF	TGCGCCAGCAGCCGGGGACATTCGGATGAAAAACTGTTTTTT
TRBV30	-	TRBJ1-2	-	CAWSDTFLTYTF	TGTGCCTGGAGCGATACCTTCCTAACCTACACCTTC
TRBV12-3/TRBV12-4	-	TRBJ2-5	-	CASRDSRQETQYF	TGTGCCAGCAGAGACAGTAGACAAGAGACCCAGTACTTC
TRBV12-3/TRBV12-4	-	TRBJ1-5	-	CASSLSGKEPQHF	TGTGCCAGCAGTTTATCCGGTAAAGAGCCCCAGCATTTT
TRBV19	-	TRBJ2-2	-	CASSIGGAGGELFF	TGTGCCAGTAGTATCGGAGGGGCTGGCGGGGAGCTGTTTTTT
TRBV18	-	TRBJ2-2	-	CASSPPNGGGDTGELFF	TGTGCCAGCTCACCACCCAATGGAGGGGGCGACACCGGGGAGCTGTTTTTT
TRBV11-2	once	TRBJ2-3	-	CASSLAGADTQYF	TGTGCCAGCAGCTTAGCGGGAGCAGATACGCAGTATTTT
TRBV28	-	TRBJ2-7	-	CASSFSQAPYEQYF	TGTGCCAGCAGTTTTTCGCAGGCTCCCTACGAGCAGTACTTC
TRBV11-2	-	TRBJ1-2	TRBD1	CASSLAAQGAGGYTF	TGTGCCAGCAGCTTAGCGGCACAGGGGGCAGGTGGCTACACCTTC
TRBV6-5	-	TRBJ2-7	-	CASKRGNSHNHEQYF	TGTGCCAGCAAACGAGGGAACAGCCACAACCACGAGCAGTACTTC
TRBV7-3	-	TRBJ2-5	TRBD1	CASSLGRQGASETQYF	TGTGCCAGCAGCCTAGGGCGTCAGGGGGCTTCAGAGACCCAGTACTTC
TRBV19	once	TRBJ2-5	-	CASSSFGRQETQYF	TGTGCCAGTAGTTCCTTTGGGAGGCAAGAGACCCAGTACTTC
TRBV6-5	-	TRBJ1-2	-	CASSLGHPYGYTF	TGTGCCAGCAGTTTGGGACACCCCTATGGCTACACCTTC
TRBV7-6	-	TRBJ1-1	TRBD1	CASSLHDRGNTEAFF	TGTGCCAGCAGCTTACATGACAGGGGGAACACTGAAGCTTTCTTT
TRBV11-2	-	TRBJ2-1	TRBD1	CASTFTTGGFGNEQFF	TGTGCCAGCACCTTCACCACAGGGGGGTTCGGCAATGAGCAGTTCTTC
TRBV30	-	TRBJ2-5	-	CAWSRGQETQYF	TGTGCCTGGAGCAGGGGCCAAGAGACCCAGTACTTC
TRBV6-1	-	TRBJ1-5	-	CASSDRWGVSRVGNQPQHF	TGTGCCAGCAGTGACCGCTGGGGGGTGTCAAGGGTGGGTAATCAGCCCCAGCATTTT
TRBV5-1	-	TRBJ2-5	-	CASSLAPRRETQYF	TGCGCCAGCAGCTTGGCCCCGAGGCGAGAGACCCAGTACTTC
TRBV7-4	-	TRBJ1-6	TRBD1	CASRVRQGTHYNSPLHF	TGTGCCAGCAGAGTACGACAGGGGACTCACTATAATTCACCCCTCCACTTT
TRBV3-1/TRBV3-2	-	TRBJ1-4	-	CASSPRGGTNEKLFF	TGTGCCAGCAGCCCTAGGGGGGGAACTAATGAAAAACTGTTTTTT
TRBV5-1	-	TRBJ1-4	-	CASSLGTNNEKLFF	TGCGCCAGCAGCTTGGGGACAAATAATGAAAAACTGTTTTTT
TRBV7-2	-	TRBJ2-7	TRBD2	CASSLARGGFWSGEQYF	TGTGCCAGCAGCTTAGCGCGCGGGGGTTTCTGGTCGGGCGAGCAGTACTTC
TRBV19	-	TRBJ1-4	-	CASSPLQGTFNEKLFF	TGTGCCAGTAGTCCCCTACAGGGCACGTTTAATGAAAAACTGTTTTTT
TRBV14	-	TRBJ1-1	-	CASSQDTGGVEAFF	TGTGCCAGCAGCCAAGATACAGGTGGGGTTGAAGCTTTCTTT
TRBV10-1	-	TRBJ2-3	-	CASSERAGKADTQYF	TGCGCCAGCAGTGAGCGTGCAGGGAAAGCAGATACGCAGTATTTT